This T cell receptor beta chain stems from a study of shared clonotypes between healthy human individuals. Study in general: The composition of the donors was two women and a few men aged 18 to 49.

Donors had no recently reported acute infections or vaccinations and were HIV-negative. The donors, all of them Caucasian adults, lived in Nashville, Tennessee. A CD45RA-negative memory subset and a CD45RA+ naive subset were separated from the CD4+ cells. Germline assignment: CDR1 SGDLS and CDR2 YYNGEE. This CDR3 spans 22 amino acids. Trimming left V 0 bases short and J 0 bases short, with 30 bases between. Here immunoSEQ multiplex PCR was the method, and the copy in TCRdb shows in-frame clones only, minus some. The table has some 2.4 million clones, 93% seen once; the top ten hold 0.36%. What was sequenced was naive CD4+ T cells from PBMCs. Stated subset: CD45RA+ positively selected. The gene calls are TRBV9 and TRBJ1-2; perhaps TRBD1 as D (6 bases). The sequence came from a man aged 18 to 35 in good health. Some clones in this sample may be carry-over from other donors' samples. This chain's CDR3 is CASSVATGGSIHPSRTNYGYTF. As DNA, the CDR3 is TGTGCCAGCAGCGTAGCTACGGGGGGCAGCATACACCCTTCGAGGACTAACTATGGCTACACCTTC.